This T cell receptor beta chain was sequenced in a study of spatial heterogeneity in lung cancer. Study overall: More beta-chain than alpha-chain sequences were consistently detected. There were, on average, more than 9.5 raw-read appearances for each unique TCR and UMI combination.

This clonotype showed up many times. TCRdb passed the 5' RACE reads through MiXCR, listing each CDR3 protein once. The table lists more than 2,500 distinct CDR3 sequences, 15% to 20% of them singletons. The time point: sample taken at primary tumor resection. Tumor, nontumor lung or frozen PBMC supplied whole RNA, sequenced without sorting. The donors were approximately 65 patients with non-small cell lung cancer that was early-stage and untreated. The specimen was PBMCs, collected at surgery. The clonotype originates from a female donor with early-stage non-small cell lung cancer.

The CDR3 DNA sequence: TGTGCCAGCAGCCAATCTCAGGGGAAGGAGTACTTC. Amino acids: CASSQSQGKEYF. J is TRBJ2-7 and V is TRBV3-1; D might be TRBD1 (6 bases). The CDR3 consists of 12 residues. CDR1 LGHDT and CDR2 YNNKEL come from the germline V gene (reference sequence). V lost 2 bases to trimming and J lost 11 bases, with 13 bases between them.